These 21 T cell receptor beta chains share one sample of origin, sequenced in a study of T cells after yellow fever vaccination. TCRdb fed the 5' RACE reads into MiXCR, producing one record per CDR3 protein. The sample includes fewer than 450,000 distinct CDR3 sequences, 4% seen only once; the top ten take approximately 24%. The sample here was PBMCs, taken 5 days after the yellow fever booster vaccination. The receptors derive from a man between 18 and 29 years old who received the YFV17D yellow fever vaccine.

In its sample, this clonotype was seen a few times. This rearrangement joins TRBV15 to TRBJ1-2, with D perhaps TRBD1 (6 bases). The CDR3 is made up of 14 amino acids. Germline assignment: CDR1 LNHNV and CDR2 YYDKDF (reference sequence). Trimming removed 0 bases at V and 3 bases at J, with 8 bases between. This CDR3 reads CATSRDPGDYGYTF. The CDR3 DNA reads TGTGCCACCAGCAGAGATCCAGGGGACTATGGCTACACCTTC. The full variable domain, rest sourced from reference TRBV15 and TRBJ1-2, is DAMVIQNPRYQVTQFGKPVTLSCSQTLNHNVMYWYQQKSSQAPKLLFHYYDKDFNNEADTPDNFQSRRPNTSFCFLDIRSPGLGDTAMYLCATSRDPGDYGYTFGSGTRLTVV.

The sample holds many counts of this clonotype. The chain couples TRBV5-1 to TRBJ2-2; the D is unclear. Germline V CDR1 and CDR2: SGHRS, YFSETQ. CDR3 length: 14 amino acids. V was clipped by 0 bases and J by 1 base, with 4 bases between them. The CDR3 coding sequence is TGCGCCAGCAGCTTGGGCAGGAACACCGGGGAGCTGTTTTTT. Encoded protein: CASSLGRNTGELFF.

This clonotype has a count of ten or more. The chain has TRBV6-6 and TRBJ1-1, with D perhaps matching TRBD1 (5 bases). The germline CDR1 and CDR2 sequences are MNHNY and SVGAGI (reference sequence). With 0 bases removed from V and 1 base from J, the gap between germline ends came to 9 bases. This CDR3 comprises 15 residues. CDR3 DNA sequence: TGTGCCAGCAGTTACTCGGGACCCCCGAACACTGAAGCTTTCTTT. Protein sequence: CASSYSGPPNTEAFF.

This clonotype was seen at least ten times. V gene TRBV5-5 combines with J gene TRBJ1-5; weak D call: TRBD1 (5 bases). This CDR3 is built from 15 residues. Per the germline V gene, CDR1 is SGHKS and CDR2 is YYEKEE (reference sequence). The V gene lost 4 bases and the J gene lost 3 bases, with 14 bases spanning the gap. DNA for the CDR3: TGTGCCAGCAGCGCCCTAGACAGAATCAATCAGCCCCAGCATTTT. Translated, it gives CASSALDRINQPQHF.

This clonotype was counted a few times. The V gene is TRBV7-3, the J gene TRBJ2-5, with D perhaps matching TRBD2 (5 bases). The CDR3 loop spans 14 amino acids. Trimming left V 2 bases short and J 7 bases short, with 14 bases between. The germline V gene encodes CDR1 SGHTA and CDR2 FQGTGA. The CDR3 sequence is CASSLSGKGPTQYF. CDR3 DNA: TGTGCCAGCAGCTTATCGGGGAAGGGCCCGACCCAGTACTTC.

The table lists this clonotype with a few counts. The V call is TRBV18, the J call TRBJ2-7; D is uncertain. This CDR3 has 13 amino acids. V lost 2 bases to trimming and J lost 6 bases, with 11 bases between them. CDR1 is KGHSH and CDR2 is LQKENI in the germline V gene. Written as DNA, the CDR3 is TGTGCCAGCTCACCAAATCGCCAGAGCGAGCAGTACTTC. Translating gives CASSPNRQSEQYF.

The sample holds many counts of this clonotype. The V gene is TRBV12-3 or TRBV12-4, the J gene TRBJ1-6, with a weak D call TRBD1 (6 bases). The V gene lost 2 bases and the J gene lost 7 bases, with 15 bases spanning the gap. The CDR3 extends over 16 amino acids. The CDR3 region is CASSLIRGGTNSPLHF. In DNA, the CDR3 is TGTGCCAGCAGTTTAATTAGGGGGGGGACGAATTCACCCCTCCACTTT.

This clonotype was seen at least ten times. This sequence joins TRBV4-3 and TRBJ1-2; 9 nucleotides align to TRBD1. The CDR3 loop spans 16 amino acids. V lost 4 bases, J lost 4 bases, and 10 bases stayed unmatched. CDR1 and CDR2 (germline): LGHNA, YSLEER. This CDR3 is CASSRKTGGTSYGYTF. DNA of the CDR3: TGCGCCAGCAGCCGTAAGACAGGGGGAACCTCCTATGGCTACACCTTC.

Here the CDR3 reads CASSETGQQPQHF. Here the CDR3 DNA reads TGTGCCAGCAGCGAGACAGGGCAACAGCCCCAGCATTTT. The rearrangement uses TRBV7-2 and TRBJ1-5, with 7 bases matching TRBD1. CDR1 is SGHTA and CDR2 is FQGNSA in the germline V gene. The CDR3 extends over 13 amino acids. V lost 5 bases to trimming and J lost 7 bases; unmatched junction nucleotides: 5. The full variable domain, in which reference TRBV7-2 and TRBJ1-5 provide the parts outside the CDR3, is GAGVSQSPSNKVTEKGKDVELRCDPISGHTALYWYRQSLGQGLEFLIYFQGNSAPDKSGLPSDRFSAERTGGSVSTLTIQRTQQEDSAVYLCASSETGQQPQHFGDGTRLSIL.

There are a few counts of this clonotype. This chain links TRBV7-3 with TRBJ2-2; D is uncertain. CDR3 size: 13 residues. In germline, CDR1 is SGHTA, CDR2 FQGTGA. V lost 1 base to trimming and J lost 6 bases, with 6 bases between them. CDR3 loop: CASSLMQSGELFF. Here the CDR3 DNA reads TGTGCCAGCAGCTTAATGCAATCCGGGGAGCTGTTTTTT.

This clonotype was recorded many times. The V and J genes are TRBV10-3 and TRBJ2-5; 9 nucleotides agree with TRBD2. Looked up from germline, CDR1 is ENHRY and CDR2 is SYGVKD. The CDR3 runs 16 residues. The trim removed 3 bases at V and 2 bases at J, leaving 7 bases unmatched. The CDR3 loop reads CAISDVAGGSQETQYF. CDR3 bases: TGTGCCATCAGTGATGTTGCGGGGGGGTCTCAAGAGACCCAGTACTTC.

V and J are TRBV9 and TRBJ2-1, with TRBD2 matching 8 bases. This CDR3 comprises 17 residues. Germline loops: CDR1 SGDLS, CDR2 YYNGEE. Unmatched junction bases numbered 6, after V lost 0 bases and J lost 1 base. The CDR3 region is CASSVAAGGGSYNEQFF. CDR3 coding DNA: TGTGCCAGCAGCGTAGCTGCGGGGGGCGGGTCCTACAATGAGCAGTTCTTC.

This clonotype appeared a few times. The V gene is TRBV6-5, the J gene TRBJ2-7; TRBD1 matches at 10 bases. The ends lost 6 bases at V and 2 bases at J; junction bases unmatched: 7. The germline V gene encodes CDR1 MNHEY and CDR2 SVGAGI. The CDR3 runs to 15 residues. The CDR3 DNA reads TGTGCCAGCAGCCATGGACAGGGGGGGACCTACGAGCAGTACGTC. As protein: CASSHGQGGTYEQYV.

The chain joins TRBV11-2 to TRBJ2-3; 11 nucleotides align to TRBD2. Germline assignment: CDR1 SGHAT and CDR2 FQNNGV. V was pared by 4 bases and J by 2 bases, with 2 bases of the junction left unmatched. This CDR3 is 15 amino acids long. The CDR3, as DNA: TGTGCCAGCAGCTCGACTAGCGGGACCACAGATACGCAGTATTTT. Amino acids: CASSSTSGTTDTQYF.

This clonotype was detected only a few times. The chain combines TRBV19 with TRBJ2-1; possible D gene TRBD2, 5 bases. Germline assignment: CDR1 LNHDA and CDR2 SQIVND (reference sequence). The V gene lost 3 bases and the J gene lost 2 bases, with 11 bases spanning the gap. This CDR3 contains 15 residues. Written as DNA, the CDR3 is TGTGCCAGTAGTATCGACTATAGCGCCTACAATGAGCAGTTCTTC. Translation: CASSIDYSAYNEQFF.

The chain uses TRBV5-1 and TRBJ1-6; 8 nucleotides line up with TRBD1. J gave up 13 bases and V 5 bases, and 5 bases lay outside the gene matches. Per the germline V gene, CDR1 is SGHRS and CDR2 is YFSETQ. This CDR3 comprises 12 residues. The CDR3 is CASSQDRGPLHF. CDR3 nucleotides: TGCGCCAGCAGTCAAGACAGGGGCCCCCTCCACTTT.

This clonotype was seen only a few times. This rearrangement joins TRBV6-2 or TRBV6-3 to TRBJ2-5, with D possibly TRBD1 on 5 matching bases. Looked up from germline, CDR1 is MNHEY and CDR2 is SVGEGT. The CDR3 is made up of 13 amino acids. Trimming took 0 bases from V and 6 from J, leaving 8 bases between them. DNA for the CDR3: TGTGCCAGCAGTTACTCGGGGCCGCAGACCCAGTACTTC. Its protein product is CASSYSGPQTQYF.

This clonotype was seen a handful of times. This sequence joins TRBV14 and TRBJ2-5; weak D call: TRBD2 (6 bases). Per the germline V gene, CDR1 is SGHDN and CDR2 is FVKESK. CDR3 length: 17 amino acids. V lost 0 bases to trimming and J lost 2 bases, with 16 bases between them. The CDR3 bases are TGTGCCAGCAGCCAAGATCTCGCGGGTAGCGGACAAGAGACCCAGTACTTC. This encodes CASSQDLAGSGQETQYF.

The chain employs TRBV4-3 and TRBJ2-3; weak D call: TRBD2 (5 bases). CDR3 size: 15 residues. V was shortened by 4 bases and J by 3 bases, with 14 bases between the two germline ends. The V gene's germline CDR1 is LGHNA and CDR2 YSLEER. DNA of the CDR3: TGCGCCAGCAGCCCAAGGGCCGGGGTGACAGATACGCAGTATTTT. Translated, it gives CASSPRAGVTDTQYF.

This clonotype was observed a few times. The chain joins TRBV9 to TRBJ2-4; 11 bases line up with TRBD1. In germline, CDR1 is SGDLS, CDR2 YYNGEE. With 0 bases clipped from V and 3 bases from J, the junction kept 2 bases outside the gene matches. CDR3 length: 16 amino acids. CDR3 DNA sequence: TGTGCCAGCAGCGTAGCGGGGACAGGGGGCAAAAACATTCAGTACTTC. Protein product: CASSVAGTGGKNIQYF.

In this sample, this clonotype turned up a few times. V usage is TRBV9 and J usage is TRBJ2-3; D possibly corresponds to TRBD2 (6 bases). Trimming pared 3 bases from V and 5 bases from J, leaving 16 bases between. The CDR3 is 15 amino acids. Germline-derived CDR1 and CDR2 are SGDLS and YYNGEE. The CDR3 DNA follows: TGTGCCAGCAGCGCCCGCCTAGCGCTCAAAGATACGCAGTATTTT. Protein sequence: CASSARLALKDTQYF.